This TCR beta chain was documented in a study of blood T cell repertoires in COVID-19. Sequencing used immunoSEQ multiplex PCR; TCRdb keeps in-frame clones, though not all of them. The sample consists of some 400,000 clones, about 90% of them appearing once. Trimming cost V 5 bases and J 5 bases; bases outside gene matches: 6. CDR1 SGHTA and CDR2 FQGTGA come from the germline V gene. The CDR3 consists of 13 residues. The sequencing sample was made of peripheral blood. The TCR originated in a man aged 18 to 30 with active or convalescent COVID-19. The rearrangement joins TRBV7-3 to TRBJ2-7; 7 bases map to TRBD2. CDR3 sequence reads: CASSMSGTNEQYF. The CDR3 DNA reads TGTGCCAGCAGCATGTCCGGGACTAACGAGCAGTACTTC. The entire variable domain, with the rest obtained from reference TRBV7-3 and TRBJ2-7, is as follows: GAGVSQTPSNKVTEKGKYVELRCDPISGHTALYWYRQSLGQGPEFLIYFQGTGAADDSGLPNDRFFAVRPEGSVSTLKIQRTERGDSAVYLCASSMSGTNEQYFGPGTRLTVT.